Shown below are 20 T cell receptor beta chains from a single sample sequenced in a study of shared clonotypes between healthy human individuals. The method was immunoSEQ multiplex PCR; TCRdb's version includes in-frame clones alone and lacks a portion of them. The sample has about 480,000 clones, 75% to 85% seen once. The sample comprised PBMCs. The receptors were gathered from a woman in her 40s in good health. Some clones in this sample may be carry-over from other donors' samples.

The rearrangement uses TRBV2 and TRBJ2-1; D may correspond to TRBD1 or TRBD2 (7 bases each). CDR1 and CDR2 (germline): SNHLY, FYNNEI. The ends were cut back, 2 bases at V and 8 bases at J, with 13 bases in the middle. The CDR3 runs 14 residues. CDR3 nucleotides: TGTGCCAGCAGTGAAAGGGCAGGGGGGGATGAGCAGTTCTTC. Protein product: CASSERAGGDEQFF.

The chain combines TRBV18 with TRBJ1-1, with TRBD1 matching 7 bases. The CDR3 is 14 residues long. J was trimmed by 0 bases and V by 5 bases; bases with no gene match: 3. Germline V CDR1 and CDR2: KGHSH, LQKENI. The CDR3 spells CASSMDRLNTEAFF. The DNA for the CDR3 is TGTGCCAGCTCAATGGACAGGTTGAACACTGAAGCTTTCTTT.

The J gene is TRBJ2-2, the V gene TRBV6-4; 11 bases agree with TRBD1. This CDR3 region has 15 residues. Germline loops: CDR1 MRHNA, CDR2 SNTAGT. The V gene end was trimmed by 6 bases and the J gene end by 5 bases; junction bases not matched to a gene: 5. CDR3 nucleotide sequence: TGTGCCAGCAGACCCGGGACAGGGGGAACCGGGGAGCTGTTTTTT. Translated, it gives CASRPGTGGTGELFF.

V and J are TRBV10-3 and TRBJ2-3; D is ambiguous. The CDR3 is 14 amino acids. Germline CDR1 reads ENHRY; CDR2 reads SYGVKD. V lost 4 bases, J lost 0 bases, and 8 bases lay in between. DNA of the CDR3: TGTGCCATCAGTGGGAACCTTAGCACAGATACGCAGTATTTT. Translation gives CAISGNLSTDTQYF.

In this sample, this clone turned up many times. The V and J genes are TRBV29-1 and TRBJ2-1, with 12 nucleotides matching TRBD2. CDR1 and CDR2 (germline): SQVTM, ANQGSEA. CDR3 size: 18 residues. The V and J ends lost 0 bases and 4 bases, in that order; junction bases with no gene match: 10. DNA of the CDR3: TGCAGCGTTGAAGAGCCGACTAGCGGGAGCTCGGCGTACAATGAGCAGTTCTTC. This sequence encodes CSVEEPTSGSSAYNEQFF.

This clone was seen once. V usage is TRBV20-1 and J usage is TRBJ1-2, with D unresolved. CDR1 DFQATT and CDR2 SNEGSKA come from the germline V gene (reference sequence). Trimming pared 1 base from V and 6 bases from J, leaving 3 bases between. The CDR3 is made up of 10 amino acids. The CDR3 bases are TGCAGTGCTAGAGCGAATGGCTACACCTTC. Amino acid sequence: CSARANGYTF.

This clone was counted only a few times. CDR3 protein: CASRWEAGNQPQHF. The CDR3 region has the DNA TGTGCCAGTAGGTGGGAGGCGGGAAATCAGCCCCAGCATTTT. The chain has TRBV19 and TRBJ1-5; D gene unclear. This CDR3 spans 14 amino acids. Deletions cut 6 bases from V and 4 bases from J, with 13 bases between. The germline V gene encodes CDR1 LNHDA and CDR2 SQIVND (reference sequence).

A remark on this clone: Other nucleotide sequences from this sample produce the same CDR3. CDR3 residues: CASREGLNTGELFF. The CDR3 region has the DNA TGTGCCAGCAGGGAGGGCCTGAACACCGGGGAGCTGTTTTTT. V gene TRBV2 combines with J gene TRBJ2-2; D is perhaps TRBD2 (6 bases). The CDR3 is made up of 14 amino acids. Germline CDR1 and CDR2: SNHLY and FYNNEI. Trimming stripped 6 bases from V and 1 base from J, with 9 bases between.

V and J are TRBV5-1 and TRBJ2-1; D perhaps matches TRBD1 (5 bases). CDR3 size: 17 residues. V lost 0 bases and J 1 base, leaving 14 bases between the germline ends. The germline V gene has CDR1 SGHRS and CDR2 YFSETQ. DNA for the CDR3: TGCGCCAGCAGCTTGGGGGGCACAGCTCTGTCCTACAATGAGCAGTTCTTC. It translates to CASSLGGTALSYNEQFF.

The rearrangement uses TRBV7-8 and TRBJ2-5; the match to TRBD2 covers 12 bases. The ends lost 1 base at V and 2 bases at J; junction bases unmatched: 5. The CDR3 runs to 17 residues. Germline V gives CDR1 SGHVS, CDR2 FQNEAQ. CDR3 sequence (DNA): TGTGCCAGCAGCTTAGGGCTACTAGCGGGAGGACAAGAGACCCAGTACTTC. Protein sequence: CASSLGLLAGGQETQYF.

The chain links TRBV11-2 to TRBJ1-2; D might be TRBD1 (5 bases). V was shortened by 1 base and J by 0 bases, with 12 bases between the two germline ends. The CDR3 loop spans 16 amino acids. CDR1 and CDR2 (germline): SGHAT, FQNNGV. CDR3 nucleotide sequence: TGTGCCAGCAGCTTAGGCGGGGCAGCTGCTAACTATGGCTACACCTTC. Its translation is CASSLGGAAANYGYTF. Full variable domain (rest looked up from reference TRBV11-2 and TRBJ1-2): EAGVAQSPRYKIIEKRQSVAFWCNPISGHATLYWYQQILGQGPKLLIQFQNNGVVDDSQLPKDRFSAERLKGVDSTLKIQPAKLEDSAVYLCASSLGGAAANYGYTFGSGTRLTVV.

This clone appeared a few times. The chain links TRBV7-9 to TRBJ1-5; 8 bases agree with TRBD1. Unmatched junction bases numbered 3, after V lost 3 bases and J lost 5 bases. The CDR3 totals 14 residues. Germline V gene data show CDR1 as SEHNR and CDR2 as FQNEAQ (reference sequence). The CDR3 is CASSFQGAYQPQHF. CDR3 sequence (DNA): TGTGCCAGCAGCTTTCAGGGGGCATATCAGCCCCAGCATTTT.

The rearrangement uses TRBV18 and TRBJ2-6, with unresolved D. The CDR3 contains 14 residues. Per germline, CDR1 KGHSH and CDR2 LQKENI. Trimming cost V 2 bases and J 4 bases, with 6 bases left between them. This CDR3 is CASSPGWGANVLTF. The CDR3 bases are TGTGCCAGCTCACCAGGCTGGGGGGCCAACGTCCTGACTTTC.

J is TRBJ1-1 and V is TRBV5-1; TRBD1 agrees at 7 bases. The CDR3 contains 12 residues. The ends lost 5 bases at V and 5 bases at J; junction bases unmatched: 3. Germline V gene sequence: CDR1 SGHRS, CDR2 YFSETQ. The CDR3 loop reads CASRQGDTEAFF. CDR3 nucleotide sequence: TGCGCCAGCAGGCAGGGGGATACTGAAGCTTTCTTT.

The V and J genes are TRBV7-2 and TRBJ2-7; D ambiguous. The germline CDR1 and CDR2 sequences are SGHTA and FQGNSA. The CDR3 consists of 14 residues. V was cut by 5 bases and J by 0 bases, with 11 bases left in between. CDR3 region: CASSTDQSSYEQYF. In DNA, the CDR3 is TGTGCCAGCAGCACAGACCAAAGCTCCTACGAGCAGTACTTC. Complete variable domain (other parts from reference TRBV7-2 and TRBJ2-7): GAGVSQSPSNKVTEKGKDVELRCDPISGHTALYWYRQSLGQGLEFLIYFQGNSAPDKSGLPSDRFSAERTGGSVSTLTIQRTQQEDSAVYLCASSTDQSSYEQYFGPGTRLTVT.

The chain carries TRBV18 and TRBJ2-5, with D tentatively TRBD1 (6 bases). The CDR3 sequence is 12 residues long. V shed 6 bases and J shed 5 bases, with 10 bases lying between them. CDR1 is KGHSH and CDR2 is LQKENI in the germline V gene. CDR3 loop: CASSPGVETQYF. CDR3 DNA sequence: TGTGCCAGCTCCCCAGGGGTCGAGACCCAGTACTTC.

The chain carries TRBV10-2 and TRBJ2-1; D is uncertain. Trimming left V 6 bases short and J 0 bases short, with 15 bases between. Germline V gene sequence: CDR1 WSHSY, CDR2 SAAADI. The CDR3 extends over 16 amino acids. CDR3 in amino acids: CASRSGPPNSYNEQFF. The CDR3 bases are TGCGCCAGCAGGTCAGGACCACCCAACTCCTACAATGAGCAGTTCTTC.

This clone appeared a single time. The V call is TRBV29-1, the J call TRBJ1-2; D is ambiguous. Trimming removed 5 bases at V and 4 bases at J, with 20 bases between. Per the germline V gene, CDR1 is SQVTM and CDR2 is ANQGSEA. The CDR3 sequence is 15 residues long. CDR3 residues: CSVLGDTKNFYGYTF. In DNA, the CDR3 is TGCAGCGTTCTAGGTGACACGAAAAATTTCTATGGCTACACCTTC.

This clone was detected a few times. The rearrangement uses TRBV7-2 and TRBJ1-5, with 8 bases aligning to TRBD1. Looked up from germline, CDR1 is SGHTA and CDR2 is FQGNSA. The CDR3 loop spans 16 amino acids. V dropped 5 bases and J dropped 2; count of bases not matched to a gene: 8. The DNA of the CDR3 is TGTGCCAGCAGCCCTCGCCCGACAGGGGGCAATCAGCCCCAGCATTTT. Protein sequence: CASSPRPTGGNQPQHF.

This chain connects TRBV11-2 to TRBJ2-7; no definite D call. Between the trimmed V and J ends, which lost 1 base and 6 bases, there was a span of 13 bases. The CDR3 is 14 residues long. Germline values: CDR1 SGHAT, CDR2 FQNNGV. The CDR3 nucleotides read TGTGCCAGCAGCTTAGCTGTGGGGTTGGGCGAGCAGTACTTC. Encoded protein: CASSLAVGLGEQYF.